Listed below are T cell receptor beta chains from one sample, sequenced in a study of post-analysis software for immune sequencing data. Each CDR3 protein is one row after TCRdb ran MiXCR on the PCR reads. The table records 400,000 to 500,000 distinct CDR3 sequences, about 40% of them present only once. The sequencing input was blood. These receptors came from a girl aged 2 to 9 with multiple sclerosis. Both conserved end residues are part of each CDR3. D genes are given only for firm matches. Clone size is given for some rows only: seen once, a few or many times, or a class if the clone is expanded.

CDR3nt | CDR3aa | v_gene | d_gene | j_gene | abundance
TGCGCCAGCAGCTTGGCTGGACTCCTATCCACAGATACGCAGTATTTT | CASSLAGLLSTDTQYF | TRBV5-1 | - | TRBJ2-3 | -
TGCAGTGCTAGATCTAGCGGGAGGTCCTACAATGAGCAGTTCTTC | CSARSSGRSYNEQFF | TRBV20-1 | TRBD2 | TRBJ2-1 | -
TGTGCCGGCAGCTTAGAGGGGCGCTCAGATACGCAGTATTTT | CAGSLEGRSDTQYF | TRBV7-3 | - | TRBJ2-3 | -
TGTGCCAGCAGCTTATTGGGGGGAGGATTCTCTGGGGCCAACGTCCTGACTTTC | CASSLLGGGFSGANVLTF | TRBV7-2 | - | TRBJ2-6 | -
TGCAGCGCCATCGACAGGGTAGTATCCTACGAGCAGTACTTC | CSAIDRVVSYEQYF | TRBV29-1 | TRBD1 | TRBJ2-7 | few
TGCAGTGCTAGAGCGCCGGGACAGGATTACAATGAGCAGTTCTTC | CSARAPGQDYNEQFF | TRBV20-1 | TRBD1 | TRBJ2-1 | -
TGTGCCAGCAGTTCCGCTCAGGGGGACTATGGCTACACCTTC | CASSSAQGDYGYTF | TRBV28 | TRBD1 | TRBJ1-2 | -
TGTGCCATCAGTGAGGCGGGGAACGAGCAGTACTTC | CAISEAGNEQYF | TRBV10-3 | - | TRBJ2-7 | few
TGCGCCAGCAGCCAAGATCTAGGCACGCTTAGCGAGCAGTACTTC | CASSQDLGTLSEQYF | TRBV4-3 | - | TRBJ2-7 | -
TGTGCCAGCAGTTGGCGCGGGGTTCCCTCCTACAATGAGCAGTTCTTC | CASSWRGVPSYNEQFF | TRBV6-2/TRBV6-3 | - | TRBJ2-1 | many
TGCAGCGTTAGCCTGGCCGCTGAAAAACTGTTTTTT | CSVSLAAEKLFF | TRBV29-1 | - | TRBJ1-4 | -
TGCAGTGCTAGAGCTAGCGGTTCGAACACCGGGGAGCTGTTTTTT | CSARASGSNTGELFF | TRBV20-1 | TRBD2 | TRBJ2-2 | -
TGCGCCAGCAGCCAAGATATACTAGCGGGCTTCTACAATGAGCAGTTCTTC | CASSQDILAGFYNEQFF | TRBV4-1 | TRBD2 | TRBJ2-1 | few
TGCAGTGCTAGGGAGGGAACTTCTGGGGCCAACGTCCTGACTTTC | CSAREGTSGANVLTF | TRBV20-1 | - | TRBJ2-6 | -
TGCGCCAGCAGTTCGGGCCAAACCGTTGGCTACACCTTC | CASSSGQTVGYTF | TRBV5-1 | - | TRBJ1-2 | -
TGTGCCAGCAGTTATAATAGTGTCTTACGTGGGGAGTACGAGCAGTACTTC | CASSYNSVLRGEYEQYF | TRBV6-6 | - | TRBJ2-7 | -
TGTGCCAGCAGTTTGGGGCCGGGGGGGAACTATGAGCAGTTCTTC | CASSLGPGGNYEQFF | TRBV27 | TRBD2 | TRBJ2-1 | -
TGTGCCAGCAGGCCAGGGGGCCTGAATGAAAAACTGTTTTTT | CASRPGGLNEKLFF | TRBV28 | TRBD1 | TRBJ1-4 | -
TGCGCCAGCAGCTGGACAGGGGGCTCGCAGTTCTTC | CASSWTGGSQFF | TRBV5-1 | TRBD1 | TRBJ2-1 | few
TGTGCCAGCAGCCAAGGCAGGAAAGAGACCCAGTACTTC | CASSQGRKETQYF | TRBV3-1 | - | TRBJ2-5 | -
TGTGCCAGCAGTGAATTTAAAGGGGCCGGTAGTGAAAAACTGTTTTTT | CASSEFKGAGSEKLFF | TRBV25-1 | - | TRBJ1-4 | -
TGTGCCAGCAGCCCTAGTGGGAGTAACACAGATACGCAGTATTTT | CASSPSGSNTDTQYF | TRBV28 | - | TRBJ2-3 | -
TGTGCCATCAGCGCGGGACAGCTCTACGAGCAGTACTTC | CAISAGQLYEQYF | TRBV10-3 | - | TRBJ2-7 | -
TGCAGTGCTAGGTGGAACGCTGAAGCTTTCTTT | CSARWNAEAFF | TRBV20-1 | - | TRBJ1-1 | -
TGTGCCAGCGGCGGGACAGGGAATCAGCCCCAGCATTTT | CASGGTGNQPQHF | TRBV7-9 | TRBD1 | TRBJ1-5 | few
TGTGCCAGCAGTCTAGGGGCCGGGACATTCTATGGCTACACCTTC | CASSLGAGTFYGYTF | TRBV27 | - | TRBJ1-2 | few